This T cell receptor (beta chain) was recorded in a study of T cell responses to AZD1222 COVID-19 vaccine. Study-wide points: Spike-specific TCR breadth and depth grew following two AZD1222 doses. AZD1222 recipients seropositive at baseline numbered only six. All repertoire sampling was performed exclusively after the peak T cell response. Clonal diversity was possibly underestimated, and white British individuals and females predominated among donors.

A remark on this clone: Its antigen remains unknown.

Data came from immunoSEQ multiplex PCR; TCRdb stores just in-frame clones and leaves some out. The data show more than 150,000 clones, with around 92% seen just once and less than 11% held by the top ten. The CDR3 consists of 12 residues. Deletions cut 4 bases from V and 6 bases from J, with 8 bases between. In germline, CDR1 is SGHNT, CDR2 YYREEE (reference sequence). Sequences were derived from peripheral blood, sampled on day 0 of AZD1222 vaccination. This receptor was taken from an adult in good health. This chain joins TRBV5-4 and TRBJ2-1; tentatively, D is TRBD2 (6 bases). The CDR3 here is CASSDSGNEQFF. In nucleotides, the CDR3 is TGTGCCAGCAGCGATAGCGGCAATGAGCAGTTCTTC.